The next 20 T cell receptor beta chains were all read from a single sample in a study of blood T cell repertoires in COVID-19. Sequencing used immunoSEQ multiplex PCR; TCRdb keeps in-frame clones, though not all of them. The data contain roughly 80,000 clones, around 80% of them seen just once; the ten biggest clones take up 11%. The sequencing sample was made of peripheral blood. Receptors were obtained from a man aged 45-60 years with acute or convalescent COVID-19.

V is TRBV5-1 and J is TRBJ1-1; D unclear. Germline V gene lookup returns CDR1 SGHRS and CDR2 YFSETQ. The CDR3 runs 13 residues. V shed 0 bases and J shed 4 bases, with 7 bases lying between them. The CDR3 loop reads CASSLVDTTEAFF. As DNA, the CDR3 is TGCGCCAGCAGCTTGGTTGACACCACTGAAGCTTTCTTT.

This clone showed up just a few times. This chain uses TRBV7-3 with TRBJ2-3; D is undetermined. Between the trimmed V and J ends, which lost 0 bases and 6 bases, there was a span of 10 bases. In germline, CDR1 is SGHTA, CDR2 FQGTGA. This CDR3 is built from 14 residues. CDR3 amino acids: CASSLTGQRDTQYF. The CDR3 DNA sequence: TGTGCCAGCAGCTTAACGGGCCAAAGGGATACGCAGTATTTT.

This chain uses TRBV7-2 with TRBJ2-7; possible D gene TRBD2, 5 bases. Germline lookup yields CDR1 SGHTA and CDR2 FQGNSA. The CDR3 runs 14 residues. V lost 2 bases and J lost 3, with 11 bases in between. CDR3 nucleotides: TGTGCCAGCAGCTTAACGACTAAACTCTACGAGCAGTACTTC. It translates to CASSLTTKLYEQYF.

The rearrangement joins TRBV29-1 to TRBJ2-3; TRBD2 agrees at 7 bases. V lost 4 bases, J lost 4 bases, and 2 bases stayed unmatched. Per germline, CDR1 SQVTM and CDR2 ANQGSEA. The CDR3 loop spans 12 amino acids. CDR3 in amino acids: CSVGEGSDTQYF. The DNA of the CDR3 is TGCAGCGTTGGGGAGGGCTCAGATACGCAGTATTTT.

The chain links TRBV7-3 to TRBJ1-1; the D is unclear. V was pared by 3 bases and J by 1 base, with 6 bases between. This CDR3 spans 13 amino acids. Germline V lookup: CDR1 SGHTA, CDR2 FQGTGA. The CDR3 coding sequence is TGTGCCAGCAGCTTCGGGGAGAACACTGAAGCTTTCTTT. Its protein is CASSFGENTEAFF. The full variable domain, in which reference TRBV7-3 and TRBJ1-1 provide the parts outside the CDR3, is GAGVSQTPSNKVTEKGKYVELRCDPISGHTALYWYRQSLGQGPEFLIYFQGTGAADDSGLPNDRFFAVRPEGSVSTLKIQRTERGDSAVYLCASSFGENTEAFFGQGTRLTVV.

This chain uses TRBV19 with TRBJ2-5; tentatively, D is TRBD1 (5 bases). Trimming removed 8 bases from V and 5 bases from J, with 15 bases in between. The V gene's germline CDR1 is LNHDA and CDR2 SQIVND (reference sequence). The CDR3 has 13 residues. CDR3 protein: CASQGPAWETQYF. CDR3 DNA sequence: TGTGCCAGTCAGGGCCCAGCTTGGGAGACCCAGTACTTC. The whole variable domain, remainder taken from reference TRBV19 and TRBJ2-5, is DGGITQSPKYLFRKEGQNVTLSCEQNLNHDAMYWYRQDPGQGLRLIYYSQIVNDFQKGDIAEGYSVSREKKESFPLTVTSAQKNPTAFYLCASQGPAWETQYFGPGTRLLVL.

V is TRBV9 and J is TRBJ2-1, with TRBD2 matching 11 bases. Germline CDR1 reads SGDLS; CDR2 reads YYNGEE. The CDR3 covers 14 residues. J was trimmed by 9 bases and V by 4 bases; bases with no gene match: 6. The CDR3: CASSFSGGAGEQFF. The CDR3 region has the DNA TGTGCCAGCAGCTTTAGCGGGGGGGCCGGTGAGCAGTTCTTC.

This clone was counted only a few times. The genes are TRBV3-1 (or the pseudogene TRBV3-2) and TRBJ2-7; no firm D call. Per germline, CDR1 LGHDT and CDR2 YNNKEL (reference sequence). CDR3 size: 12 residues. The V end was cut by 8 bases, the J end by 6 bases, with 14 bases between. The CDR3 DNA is TGTGCCAGCGGGCTGCAAGGTAGCGAGCAGTACTTC. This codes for CASGLQGSEQYF.

The CDR3: CASSSSGTASEQYF. The CDR3 coding sequence is TGTGCCAGCAGCTCTTCCGGGACAGCGAGCGAGCAGTACTTC. The rearrangement links TRBV7-9 to TRBJ2-7, with 7 bases aligning to TRBD1. With 4 bases clipped from V and 6 bases from J, the junction kept 9 bases outside the gene matches. The germline V gene encodes CDR1 SEHNR and CDR2 FQNEAQ (reference sequence). The CDR3 is 14 residues long.

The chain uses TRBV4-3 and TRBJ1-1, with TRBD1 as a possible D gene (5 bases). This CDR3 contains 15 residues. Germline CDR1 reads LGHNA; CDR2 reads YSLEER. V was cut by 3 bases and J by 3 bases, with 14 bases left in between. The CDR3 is CASSQTDAGYTEAFF. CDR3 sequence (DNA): TGCGCCAGCAGCCAGACCGACGCAGGGTACACTGAAGCTTTCTTT.

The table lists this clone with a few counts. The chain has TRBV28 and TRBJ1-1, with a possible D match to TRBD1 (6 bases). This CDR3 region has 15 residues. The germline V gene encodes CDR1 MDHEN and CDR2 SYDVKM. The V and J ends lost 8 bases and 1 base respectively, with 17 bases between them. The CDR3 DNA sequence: TGTGCCAGCCCCCCTCCAGGACAGCGGAACACTGAAGCTTTCTTT. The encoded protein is CASPPPGQRNTEAFF.

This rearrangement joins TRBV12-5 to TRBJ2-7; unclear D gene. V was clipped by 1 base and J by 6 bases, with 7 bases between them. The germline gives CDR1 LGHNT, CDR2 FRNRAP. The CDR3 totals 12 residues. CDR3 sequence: CASGLGSGEQYF. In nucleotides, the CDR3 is TGTGCTAGTGGTTTGGGGTCGGGCGAGCAGTACTTC.

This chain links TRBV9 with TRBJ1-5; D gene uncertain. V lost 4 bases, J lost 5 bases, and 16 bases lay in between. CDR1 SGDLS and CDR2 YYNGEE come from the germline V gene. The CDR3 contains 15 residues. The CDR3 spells CASSPNAGRDQPQHF. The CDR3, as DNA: TGTGCCAGCAGCCCCAACGCGGGTAGGGATCAGCCCCAGCATTTT.

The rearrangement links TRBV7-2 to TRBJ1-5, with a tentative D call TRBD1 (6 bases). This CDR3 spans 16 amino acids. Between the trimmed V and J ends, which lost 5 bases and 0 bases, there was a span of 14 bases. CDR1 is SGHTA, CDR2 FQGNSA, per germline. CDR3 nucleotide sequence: TGTGCCAGCAGCCCCAGAGGACAGTATAGCAATCAGCCCCAGCATTTT. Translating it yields CASSPRGQYSNQPQHF. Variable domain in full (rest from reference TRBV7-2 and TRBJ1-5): GAGVSQSPSNKVTEKGKDVELRCDPISGHTALYWYRQSLGQGLEFLIYFQGNSAPDKSGLPSDRFSAERTGGSVSTLTIQRTQQEDSAVYLCASSPRGQYSNQPQHFGDGTRLSIL.

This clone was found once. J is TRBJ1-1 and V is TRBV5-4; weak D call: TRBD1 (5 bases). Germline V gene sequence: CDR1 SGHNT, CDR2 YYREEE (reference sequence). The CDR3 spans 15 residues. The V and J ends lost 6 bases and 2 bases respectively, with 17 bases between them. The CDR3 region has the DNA TGTGCCAGCACCCGGCCCGGGGGGGTAAACACTGAAGCTTTCTTT. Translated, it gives CASTRPGGVNTEAFF.

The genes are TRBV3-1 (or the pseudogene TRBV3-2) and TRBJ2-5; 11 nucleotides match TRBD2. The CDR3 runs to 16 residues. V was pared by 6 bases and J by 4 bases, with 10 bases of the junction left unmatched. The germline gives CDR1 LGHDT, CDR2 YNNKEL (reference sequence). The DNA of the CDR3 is TGTGCCAGCAGATCCTTAGCGGGAGGGCCACGAGAGACCCAGTACTTC. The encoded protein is CASRSLAGGPRETQYF.

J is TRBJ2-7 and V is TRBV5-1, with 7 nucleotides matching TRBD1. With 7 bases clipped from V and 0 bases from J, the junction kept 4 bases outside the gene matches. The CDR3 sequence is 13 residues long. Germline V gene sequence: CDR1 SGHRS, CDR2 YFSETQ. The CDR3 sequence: CASATGSSYEQYF. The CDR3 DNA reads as TGCGCCAGCGCGACAGGGAGCTCCTACGAGCAGTACTTC.

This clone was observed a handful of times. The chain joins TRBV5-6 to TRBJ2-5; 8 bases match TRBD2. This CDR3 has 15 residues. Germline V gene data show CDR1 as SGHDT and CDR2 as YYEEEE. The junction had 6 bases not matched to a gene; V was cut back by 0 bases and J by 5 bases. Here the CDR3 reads CASSLEAGDVETQYF. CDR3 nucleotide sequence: TGTGCCAGCAGCTTGGAAGCGGGGGACGTCGAGACCCAGTACTTC.

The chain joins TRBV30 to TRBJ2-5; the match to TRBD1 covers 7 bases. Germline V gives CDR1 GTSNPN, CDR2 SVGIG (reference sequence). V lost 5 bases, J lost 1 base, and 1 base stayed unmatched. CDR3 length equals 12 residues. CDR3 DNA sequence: TGTGCCTGGGGGACAGTCCAAGAGACCCAGTACTTC. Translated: CAWGTVQETQYF.

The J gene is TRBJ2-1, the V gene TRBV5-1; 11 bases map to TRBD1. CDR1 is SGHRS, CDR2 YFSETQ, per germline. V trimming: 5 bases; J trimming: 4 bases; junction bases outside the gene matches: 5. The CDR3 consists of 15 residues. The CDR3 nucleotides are TGCGCCAGCAGTCTCGGACAGGGGGCTTACAATGAGCAGTTCTTC. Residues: CASSLGQGAYNEQFF. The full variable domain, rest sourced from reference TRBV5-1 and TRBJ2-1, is KAGVTQTPRYLIKTRGQQVTLSCSPISGHRSVSWYQQTPGQGLQFLFEYFSETQRNKGNFPGRFSGRQFSNSRSEMNVSTLELGDSALYLCASSLGQGAYNEQFFGPGTRLTVL.